One sample yielded the 16 T cell receptor beta chains listed below, sequenced in a study of cytomegalovirus exposure and HLA in healthy donors. TCRdb's table, derived via immunoSEQ multiplex PCR, lists solely in-frame clones and lacks some. The table records 150,000 to 200,000 clones, more than 70% of them present only once. What was sequenced was PBMCs. The receptors here all came from a man aged 30-40 years in good health and CMV-seropositive.

This clone showed up just a few times. The chain couples TRBV2 to TRBJ1-1; D is unresolved. The V end lost 6 bases, the J end lost 4 bases, and 12 bases lay between the germline ends. CDR1 SNHLY and CDR2 FYNNEI come from the germline V gene. CDR3 length: 13 amino acids. CDR3 sequence reads: CASRATAGTEAFF. For the CDR3, the DNA is TGTGCCAGCAGAGCCACAGCGGGCACTGAAGCTTTCTTT.

The V gene is TRBV4-1, the J gene TRBJ2-2, with TRBD2 matching over 9 bases. V shed 3 bases and J 5 bases; nucleotides not matched to a gene: 10. CDR1 and CDR2 from the germline V gene are MGHRA and YSYEKL. The CDR3 length is 17 residues. CDR3 loop: CASSQPRREGLTGELFF. For the CDR3, the DNA is TGCGCCAGCAGCCAGCCGCGGCGGGAGGGCCTTACCGGGGAGCTGTTTTTT.

The chain combines TRBV7-3 with TRBJ1-2; 8 bases match TRBD1. The CDR3 extends over 15 amino acids. Germline V gives CDR1 SGHTA, CDR2 FQGTGA. V was pared by 1 base and J by 7 bases, with 8 bases of the junction left unmatched. The CDR3 is CASSLIRGGTGGYTF. As DNA, the CDR3 is TGTGCCAGCAGCTTAATTAGAGGGGGGACAGGTGGCTACACCTTC.

This clone was recorded a few times. The chain joins TRBV7-9 to TRBJ2-5; TRBD1 matches 11 bases. Germline CDR1 SEHNR, CDR2 FQNEAQ (reference sequence). V lost 5 bases, J lost 3 bases, and 8 bases stayed unmatched. The CDR3 is 16 residues long. This CDR3 reads CASSTWTGGFEETQYF. CDR3 bases: TGTGCCAGCAGCACATGGACAGGGGGCTTCGAAGAGACCCAGTACTTC.

The chain couples TRBV28 to TRBJ1-1; D might be TRBD1 (6 bases). Trimming took off 2 bases at V and 11 bases at J, with 15 bases between the two ends. This CDR3 is built from 13 residues. The germline V gene encodes CDR1 MDHEN and CDR2 SYDVKM. CDR3 in amino acids: CASSLNRVGVAFF. The CDR3 region has the DNA TGTGCCAGCAGTTTAAACAGGGTGGGGGTGGCTTTCTTT.

This clone was seen only once. This sequence joins TRBV5-8 and TRBJ1-5; tentatively, D is TRBD1 (5 bases). Germline V lookup: CDR1 SGHTS, CDR2 YDEGEE. The CDR3 runs to 16 residues. The V end lost 2 bases, the J end lost 2 bases, and 14 bases lay between the germline ends. CDR3 amino acids: CASSFLRGVGNQPQHF. The CDR3 nucleotides read TGTGCCAGCAGCTTCCTCCGGGGGGTCGGCAATCAGCCCCAGCATTTT.

This sequence joins TRBV7-2 and TRBJ2-1; D call uncertain. Trimming took off 5 bases at V and 5 bases at J, with 10 bases between the two ends. Germline V gene sequence: CDR1 SGHTA, CDR2 FQGNSA. There are 13 residues in the CDR3. CDR3 nucleotides: TGTGCCAGCAGCCCGCCCCACAACAATGAGCAGTTCTTC. Residues: CASSPPHNNEQFF.

J is TRBJ1-5 and V is TRBV14; a weak D match, TRBD1 (6 bases). In germline, CDR1 is SGHDN, CDR2 FVKESK. CDR3 size: 14 residues. Trimming removed 1 base at V and 6 bases at J, with 10 bases between. The CDR3 here is CASSQARGGQPQHF. The CDR3 region has the DNA TGTGCCAGCAGCCAAGCAAGGGGGGGTCAGCCCCAGCATTTT.

This clone was detected once. This chain uses TRBV10-3 with TRBJ1-1, with 7 bases fitting TRBD1. The CDR3 extends over 14 amino acids. The V segment lost 5 bases and the J segment 5 bases; nucleotides outside the gene matches: 8. In germline, CDR1 is ENHRY, CDR2 SYGVKD. CDR3 sequence reads: CAISNPGGQTEAFF. CDR3 bases: TGTGCCATCAGTAACCCAGGGGGTCAGACTGAAGCTTTCTTT.

The chain couples TRBV7-2 to TRBJ1-2; possible D gene TRBD1, 5 bases. The CDR3 contains 13 residues. The ends were cut back, 2 bases at V and 8 bases at J, with 12 bases in the middle. CDR1 is SGHTA and CDR2 is FQGNSA in the germline V gene. The chain's CDR3 is CASSLTQEGGYTF. DNA for the CDR3: TGTGCCAGCAGCTTAACGCAGGAGGGGGGCTACACCTTC.

The chain has TRBV19 and TRBJ1-5; D is ambiguous. CDR3 length equals 13 residues. V was trimmed by 2 bases and J by 5 bases, leaving 7 bases between them. Germline values: CDR1 LNHDA, CDR2 SQIVND (reference sequence). The CDR3 spells CASSIPEDQPQHF. CDR3 bases: TGTGCCAGTAGTATACCGGAGGATCAGCCCCAGCATTTT.

This rearrangement joins TRBV23-1 to TRBJ2-1, with D maybe TRBD2 (7 bases). TRBV23-1 is marked as an open reading frame, function uncertain. Trimming removed 4 bases at V and 0 bases at J, with 13 bases between. The length of the CDR3 is 16 residues. CDR3 DNA: TGCGCCAGCAGTCCCAGGGGAGGGCCCTCCTACAATGAGCAGTTCTTC. Protein sequence: CASSPRGGPSYNEQFF.

This rearrangement joins TRBV19 to TRBJ1-5; D uncertain. This CDR3 spans 14 amino acids. The V gene's germline CDR1 is LNHDA and CDR2 SQIVND (reference sequence). V lost 5 bases to trimming and J lost 3 bases, with 11 bases between them. CDR3 sequence (DNA): TGTGCCAGTAGTTTCAGCAGCGTCAATCAGCCCCAGCATTTT. Translation: CASSFSSVNQPQHF. The full variable domain, completed using reference TRBV19 and TRBJ1-5, is DGGITQSPKYLFRKEGQNVTLSCEQNLNHDAMYWYRQDPGQGLRLIYYSQIVNDFQKGDIAEGYSVSREKKESFPLTVTSAQKNPTAFYLCASSFSSVNQPQHFGDGTRLSIL.

V gene TRBV7-8 combines with J gene TRBJ1-1; the D is unclear. This CDR3 contains 13 residues. Germline V gives CDR1 SGHVS, CDR2 FQNEAQ. With 3 bases removed from V and 1 base from J, the gap between germline ends came to 6 bases. CDR3 sequence (DNA): TGTGCCAGCAGCTTCCGGGAGAACACTGAAGCTTTCTTT. Translated: CASSFRENTEAFF.

This clone was seen only once. The CDR3 region is CASSLRRENTGELFF. CDR3 bases: TGTGCCAGCAGCTTAAGACGGGAGAACACCGGGGAGCTGTTTTTT. This chain connects TRBV7-6 to TRBJ2-2; perhaps TRBD2 as D (5 bases). Trimming shortened V by 2 bases and J by 1 base, and 8 bases separated the two germline ends. CDR1 and CDR2 (germline): SGHVS, FNYEAQ. The CDR3 is made up of 15 amino acids.

The chain employs TRBV5-1 and TRBJ2-7, with D possibly matching TRBD2 (6 bases). V lost 1 base and J 7 bases, leaving 18 bases between the germline ends. The CDR3 is 15 residues long. CDR1 is SGHRS, CDR2 YFSETQ, per germline. The CDR3 nucleotides are TGCGCCAGCAGCTTGTCGGTAAGGGACTCCCGGGAGCAGTACTTC. It translates to CASSLSVRDSREQYF.